The present T cell receptor beta chain was sequenced within a study of Graves' ophthalmopathy and Graves' hyperthyroidism. Looking at the study overall: The authors collected peripheral blood at initial diagnosis, before any treatment.

This clonotype was counted many times. J gave up 0 bases and V 5 bases, and 6 bases lay outside the gene matches. This CDR3 contains 15 residues. The germline V gene has CDR1 MNHNS and CDR2 SASEGT. Amplified TCR beta CDR3 regions were obtained using RNA transcripts as template. First-round RT-PCR relied on HTBI primers, and a second-round multiplex PCR came next. MiXCR, run by TCRdb on the multiplex PCR reads, gives a single entry per CDR3 protein. The table includes fewer than 400,000 distinct CDR3 sequences, about 18% detected once. The TCR originated in a young woman with Graves' ophthalmopathy. The genes are TRBV6-1 and TRBJ1-1, with 7 bases matching TRBD1. The specimen sequenced was peripheral blood. The CDR3 region is CASSLQGGLNTEAFF. As DNA, the CDR3 is TGTGCCAGCAGTCTCCAGGGGGGCTTGAACACTGAAGCTTTCTTT.